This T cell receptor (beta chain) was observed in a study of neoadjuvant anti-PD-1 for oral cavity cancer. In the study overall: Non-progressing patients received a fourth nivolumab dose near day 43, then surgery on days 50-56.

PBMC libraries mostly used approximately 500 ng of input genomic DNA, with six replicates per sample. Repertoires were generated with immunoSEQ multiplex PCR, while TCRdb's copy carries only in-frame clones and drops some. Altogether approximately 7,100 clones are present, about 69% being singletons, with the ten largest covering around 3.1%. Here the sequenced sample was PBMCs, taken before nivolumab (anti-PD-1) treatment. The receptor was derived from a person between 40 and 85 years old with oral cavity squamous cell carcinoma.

This CDR3 is CATSRDRAGANVLTF. For the CDR3, the DNA is TGTGCCACCAGCAGAGACAGGGCTGGGGCCAACGTCCTGACTTTC. The genes are TRBV15 and TRBJ2-6; possible D gene TRBD1, 5 bases. Between the trimmed V and J ends, which lost 0 bases and 2 bases, there was a span of 5 bases. The CDR3 has 15 amino acids. Germline CDR1 LNHNV, CDR2 YYDKDF (reference sequence).